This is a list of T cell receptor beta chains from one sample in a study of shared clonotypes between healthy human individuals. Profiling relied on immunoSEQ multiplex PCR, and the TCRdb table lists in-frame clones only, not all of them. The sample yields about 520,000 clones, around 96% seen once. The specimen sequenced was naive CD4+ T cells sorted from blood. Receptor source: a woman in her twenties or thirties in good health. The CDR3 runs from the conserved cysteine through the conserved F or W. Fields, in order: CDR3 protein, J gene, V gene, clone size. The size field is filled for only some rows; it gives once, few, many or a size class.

CASSSSPLRTGELFF,TRBJ2-2,TRBV6-5,NA
CASRGRPATSTDTQYF,TRBJ2-3,TRBV27,NA
CASSLLGGNTGELFF,TRBJ2-2,TRBV25-1,NA
CASSVLGDNSPLHF,TRBJ1-6,TRBV9,NA
CASSQEPGALAGESNEQYF,TRBJ2-7,TRBV4-1,once
CASSPGKGSKAEAFF,TRBJ1-1,TRBV18,NA
CASSPGIGQGNTGELFF,TRBJ2-2,TRBV7-6,NA
CASSYGANYGYTF,TRBJ1-2,TRBV6-5,NA
CASSLRGAGGELFF,TRBJ2-2,TRBV5-6,NA
CASSFRSFQGEAFF,TRBJ1-1,TRBV5-5,NA
CASSLVLAIHF,TRBJ2-4,TRBV11-2,NA
CASSRRNEQFF,TRBJ2-1,TRBV28,NA
CASSSASGRINEQFF,TRBJ2-1,TRBV28,NA
CASSLRGEDTEAFF,TRBJ1-1,TRBV7-2,NA
CASSWGTSRQETQYF,TRBJ2-5,TRBV5-1,NA
CAISESTVISGNTIYF,TRBJ1-3,TRBV10-3,NA
CSVGGGRGYTEAFF,TRBJ1-1,TRBV29-1,NA
CASSTRDRARNQPQHF,TRBJ1-5,TRBV19,NA
CASTHDSLNQPQHF,TRBJ1-5,TRBV19,NA
CASSRDSLNEKLFF,TRBJ1-4,TRBV28,NA
CASSVRDAETQYF,TRBJ2-5,TRBV25-1,NA
CAWSMGRNQPQHF,TRBJ1-5,TRBV30,NA
CASSRDRSGNTIYF,TRBJ1-3,TRBV18,once
CAISFTGTGSYEQYF,TRBJ2-7,TRBV10-3,NA
CASSLGATMNTEAFF,TRBJ1-1,TRBV7-6,once
CASSLERFYGYTF,TRBJ1-2,TRBV11-2,NA
CASSEQSDEKLFF,TRBJ1-4,TRBV7-9,NA
CASSVVQAGTGELFF,TRBJ2-2,TRBV9,few
CASSPSWTSGRAGEQFF,TRBJ2-1,TRBV11-3,NA
CASNLVGTGGSYEQYF,TRBJ2-7,TRBV19,once
CASSFRGGKETQYF,TRBJ2-5,TRBV5-1,NA
CASSLPPSGLVHEQYF,TRBJ2-7,TRBV7-8,NA
CASSIGEVETQYF,TRBJ2-5,TRBV19,NA
CASSMSGTSYNEQFF,TRBJ2-1,TRBV19,NA
CASSDISTGRANVLTF,TRBJ2-6,TRBV9,NA
CASSFPKSGRLPDTQYF,TRBJ2-3,TRBV28,NA
CASSSTGLAGDRVQFF,TRBJ2-1,TRBV19,NA
CASRPPKIPPFNEQFF,TRBJ2-1,TRBV5-1,NA
CASTLYNEQFF,TRBJ2-1,TRBV28,few